This T cell receptor (beta chain) was documented in a study of T cell repertoires in cytomegalovirus infection. Study context: CMV infection together with matching HLA type was indicated by public TCR beta signatures. Study-wide results and limits: Public TCR beta family frequency separated CMV-and-HLA carriers, including in an independent cohort. HLA-C-restricted CMV clonotypes gave the most frequent clonotype in two of eight donors.

This clonotype was counted many times. The antigen is not known. The CDR3 runs to 14 residues. Trimming cost V 6 bases and J 4 bases, with 14 bases left between them. TCRdb reprocessed the reads with MiXCR, giving one entry per CDR3 protein. The table shows approximately 500,000 distinct CDR3 sequences, with approximately 15% occurring only once. Material: CD8+ T cells from PBMCs. The receptor comes from a human donor in good health (CMV status not recorded). Some clones in this sample may be carry-over from other donors' samples. The chain employs TRBV12-3 or TRBV12-4 and TRBJ2-3; possibly TRBD1 for D (5 bases). For the CDR3, the DNA is TGTGCCAGCAGGACCAAAGGGGCCCCAGATACGCAGTATTTT. Protein: CASRTKGAPDTQYF.